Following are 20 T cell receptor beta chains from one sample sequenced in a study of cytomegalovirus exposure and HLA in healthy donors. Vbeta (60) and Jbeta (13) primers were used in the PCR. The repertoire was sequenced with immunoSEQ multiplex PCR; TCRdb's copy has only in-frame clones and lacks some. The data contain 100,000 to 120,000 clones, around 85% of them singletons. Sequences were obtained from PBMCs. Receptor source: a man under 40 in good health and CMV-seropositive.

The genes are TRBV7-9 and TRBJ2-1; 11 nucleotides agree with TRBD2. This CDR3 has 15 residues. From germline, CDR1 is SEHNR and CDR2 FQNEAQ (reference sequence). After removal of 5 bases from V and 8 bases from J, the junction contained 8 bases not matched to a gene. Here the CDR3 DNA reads TGTGCCAGCAGCCGTCTTAGCGGGGGGGCCGATGAGCAGTTCTTC. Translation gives CASSRLSGGADEQFF.

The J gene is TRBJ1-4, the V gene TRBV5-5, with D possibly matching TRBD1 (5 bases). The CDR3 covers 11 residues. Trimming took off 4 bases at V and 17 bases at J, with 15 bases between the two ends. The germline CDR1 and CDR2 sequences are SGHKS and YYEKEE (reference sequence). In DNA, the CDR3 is TGTGCCAGCAGCAAAGACAGTGACCGATTTTTT. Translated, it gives CASSKDSDRFF.

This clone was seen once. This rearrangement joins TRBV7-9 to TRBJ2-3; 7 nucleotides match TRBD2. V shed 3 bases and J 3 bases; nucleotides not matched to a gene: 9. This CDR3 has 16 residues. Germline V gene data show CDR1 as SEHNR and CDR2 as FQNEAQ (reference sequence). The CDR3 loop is CASSFRASGWTDTQYF. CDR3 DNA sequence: TGTGCCAGCAGCTTTCGGGCTAGCGGTTGGACAGATACGCAGTATTTT.

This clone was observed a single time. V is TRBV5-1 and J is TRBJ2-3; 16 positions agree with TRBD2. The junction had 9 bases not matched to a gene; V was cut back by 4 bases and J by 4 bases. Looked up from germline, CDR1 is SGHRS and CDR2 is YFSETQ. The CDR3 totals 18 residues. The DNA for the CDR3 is TGCGCCAGCAGCCCCCGGGGACTAGCGGGGGGGGTGGCAGATACGCAGTATTTT. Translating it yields CASSPRGLAGGVADTQYF.

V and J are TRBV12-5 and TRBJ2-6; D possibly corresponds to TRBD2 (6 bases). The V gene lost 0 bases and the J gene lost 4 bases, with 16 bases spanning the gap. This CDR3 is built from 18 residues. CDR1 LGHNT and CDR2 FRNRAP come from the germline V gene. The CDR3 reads CASGLVHWGVNGANVLTF. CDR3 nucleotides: TGTGCTAGTGGTTTGGTACATTGGGGGGTCAACGGGGCCAACGTCCTGACTTTC.

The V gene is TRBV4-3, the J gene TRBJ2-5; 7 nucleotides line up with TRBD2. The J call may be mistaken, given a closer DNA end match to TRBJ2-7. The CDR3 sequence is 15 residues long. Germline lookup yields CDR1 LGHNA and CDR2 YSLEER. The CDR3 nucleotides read TGCGCCAGCAGCCAAGTAACGGGGGGTTCCTACGAGCAGTACTTC. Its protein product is CASSQVTGGSYEQYF.

CDR3: CASSLGLFISTDTQYF. CDR3 sequence (DNA): TGTGCCAGCAGCTTAGGGCTGTTTATTAGCACAGATACGCAGTATTTT. The chain uses TRBV11-2 and TRBJ2-3; no clear D gene. Trimming cost V 1 base and J 0 bases, with 11 bases left between them. The CDR3 is 16 amino acids. Germline V gene data show CDR1 as SGHAT and CDR2 as FQNNGV.

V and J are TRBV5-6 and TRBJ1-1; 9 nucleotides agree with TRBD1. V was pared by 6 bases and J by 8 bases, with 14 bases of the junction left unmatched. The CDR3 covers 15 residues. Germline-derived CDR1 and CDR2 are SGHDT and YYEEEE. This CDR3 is CASTNWDREKTEAFF. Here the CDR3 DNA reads TGTGCCAGCACCAACTGGGACAGGGAAAAAACAGAAGCTTTCTTT.

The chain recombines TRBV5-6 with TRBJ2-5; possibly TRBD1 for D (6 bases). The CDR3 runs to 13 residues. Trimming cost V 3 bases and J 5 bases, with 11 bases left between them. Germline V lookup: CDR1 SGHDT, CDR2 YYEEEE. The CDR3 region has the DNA TGTGCCAGCAGCTCGTACGACAGGGAGACCCAGTACTTC. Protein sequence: CASSSYDRETQYF. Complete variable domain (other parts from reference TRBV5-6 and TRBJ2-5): DAGVTQSPTHLIKTRGQQVTLRCSPKSGHDTVSWYQQALGQGPQFIFQYYEEEERQRGNFPDRFSGHQFPNYSSELNVNALLLGDSALYLCASSSYDRETQYFGPGTRLLVL.

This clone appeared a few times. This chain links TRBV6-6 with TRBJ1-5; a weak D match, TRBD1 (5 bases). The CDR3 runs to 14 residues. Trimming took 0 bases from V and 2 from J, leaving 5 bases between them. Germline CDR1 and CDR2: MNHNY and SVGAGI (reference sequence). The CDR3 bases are TGTGCCAGCAGTTACTCACAGGGCAATCAGCCCCAGCATTTT. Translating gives CASSYSQGNQPQHF.

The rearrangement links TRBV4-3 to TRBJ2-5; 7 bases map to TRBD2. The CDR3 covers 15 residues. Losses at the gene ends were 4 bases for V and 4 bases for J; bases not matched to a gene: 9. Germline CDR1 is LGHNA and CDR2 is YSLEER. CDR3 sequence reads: CASSRGGGTRETQYF. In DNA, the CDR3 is TGCGCCAGCAGCCGAGGCGGGGGTACTAGAGAGACCCAGTACTTC.

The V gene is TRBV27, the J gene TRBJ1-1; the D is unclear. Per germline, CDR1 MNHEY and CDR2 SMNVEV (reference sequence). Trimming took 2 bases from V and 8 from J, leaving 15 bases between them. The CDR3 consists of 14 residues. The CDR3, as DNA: TGTGCCAGCAGTTTAGCCAATCGACGGGGAGAAGCTTTCTTT. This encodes CASSLANRRGEAFF.

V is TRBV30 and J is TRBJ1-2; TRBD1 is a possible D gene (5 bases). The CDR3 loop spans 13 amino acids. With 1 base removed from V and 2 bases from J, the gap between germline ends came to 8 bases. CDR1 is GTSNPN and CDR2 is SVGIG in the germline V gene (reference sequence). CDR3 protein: CAWSAGWNYGYTF. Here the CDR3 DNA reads TGTGCCTGGAGTGCAGGGTGGAACTATGGCTACACCTTC. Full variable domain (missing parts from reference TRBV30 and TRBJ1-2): SQTIHQWPATLVQPVGSPLSLECTVEGTSNPNLYWYRQAAGRGLQLLFYSVGIGQISSEVPQNLSASRPQDRQFILSSKKLLLSDSGFYLCAWSAGWNYGYTFGSGTRLTVV.

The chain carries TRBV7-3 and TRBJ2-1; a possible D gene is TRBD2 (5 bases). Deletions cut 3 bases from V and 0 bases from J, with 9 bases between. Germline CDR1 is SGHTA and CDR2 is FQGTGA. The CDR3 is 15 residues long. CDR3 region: CASSLVGSSYNEQFF. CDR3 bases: TGTGCCAGCAGCTTGGTTGGGAGCTCCTACAATGAGCAGTTCTTC.

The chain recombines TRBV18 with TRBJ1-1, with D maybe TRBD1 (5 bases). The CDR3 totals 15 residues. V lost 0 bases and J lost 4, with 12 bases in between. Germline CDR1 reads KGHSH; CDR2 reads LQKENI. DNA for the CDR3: TGTGCCAGCTCACCACCGGTGGGGGGACGCACTGAAGCTTTCTTT. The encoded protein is CASSPPVGGRTEAFF.

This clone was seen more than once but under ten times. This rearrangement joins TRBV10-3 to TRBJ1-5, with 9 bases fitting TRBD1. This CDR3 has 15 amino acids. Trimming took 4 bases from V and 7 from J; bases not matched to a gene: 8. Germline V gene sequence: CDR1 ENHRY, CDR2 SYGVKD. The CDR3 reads CAISADRGVAQPQHF. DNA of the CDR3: TGTGCCATCAGTGCTGACAGGGGGGTAGCCCAGCCCCAGCATTTT.

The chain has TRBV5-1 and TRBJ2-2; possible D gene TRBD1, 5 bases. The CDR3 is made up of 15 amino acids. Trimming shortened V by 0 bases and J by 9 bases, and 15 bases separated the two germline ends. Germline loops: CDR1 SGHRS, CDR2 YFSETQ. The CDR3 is CASSLEPQGDRELFF. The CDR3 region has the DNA TGCGCCAGCAGCTTGGAGCCGCAGGGCGATCGGGAGCTGTTTTTT.

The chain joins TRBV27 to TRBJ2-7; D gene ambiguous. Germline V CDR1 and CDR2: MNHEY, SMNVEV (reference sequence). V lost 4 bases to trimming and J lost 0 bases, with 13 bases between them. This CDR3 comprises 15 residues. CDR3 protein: CASSSSSRSSYEQYF. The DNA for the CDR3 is TGTGCCAGCAGTTCATCATCTCGGAGCTCCTACGAGCAGTACTTC.

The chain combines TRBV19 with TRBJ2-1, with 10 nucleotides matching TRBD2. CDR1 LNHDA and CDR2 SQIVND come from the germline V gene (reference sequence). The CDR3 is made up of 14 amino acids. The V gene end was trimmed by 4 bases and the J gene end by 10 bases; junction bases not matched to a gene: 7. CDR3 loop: CASSTSGGAQEQFF. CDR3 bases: TGTGCCAGTAGTACCAGCGGGGGGGCACAGGAGCAGTTCTTC.

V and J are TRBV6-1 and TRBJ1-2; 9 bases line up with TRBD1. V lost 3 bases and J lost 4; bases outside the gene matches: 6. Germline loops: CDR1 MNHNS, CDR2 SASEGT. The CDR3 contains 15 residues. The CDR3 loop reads CASSDFLGQGYGYTF. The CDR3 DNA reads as TGTGCCAGCAGTGACTTTTTGGGACAGGGCTATGGCTACACCTTC.